These 17 T cell receptor beta chains share one sample of origin, sequenced in a study of blood T cell repertoires in COVID-19. Assay used: immunoSEQ multiplex PCR; TCRdb lists only in-frame clones, some missing. This sample yields 250,000 to 300,000 clones, of which roughly 91% are seen a single time; 2.3% belongs to the top ten. What was sequenced was PBMCs or T cells enriched from blood (not recorded which). These receptors originate from a middle-aged woman with acute COVID-19.

The DNA of the CDR3 is TGTGCCAGCAGCTTAGATAGGGGGGGCCAACCGAGGGAGCTGTTTTTT. Translated: CASSLDRGGQPRELFF. The rearrangement uses TRBV11-2 and TRBJ2-2; D may be TRBD2 (7 bases). The V end was cut by 0 bases, the J end by 9 bases, with 17 bases between. Germline V gene sequence: CDR1 SGHAT, CDR2 FQNNGV. This CDR3 has 16 amino acids.

The rearrangement uses TRBV6-5 and TRBJ1-2; D may be TRBD1 (6 bases). Germline CDR1 MNHEY, CDR2 SVGAGI. This CDR3 has 16 amino acids. V dropped 1 base and J dropped 7 bases, with 19 bases sitting between them. DNA of the CDR3: TGTGCCAGCAGTTACTTCGGGGGGGCCGTCCCTCGTGGCTACACCTTC. Protein product: CASSYFGGAVPRGYTF.

The chain combines TRBV10-3 with TRBJ1-1; 7 bases line up with TRBD1. Germline CDR1 ENHRY, CDR2 SYGVKD. The CDR3 has 13 amino acids. After removal of 7 bases from V and 0 bases from J, the junction contained 2 bases not matched to a gene. CDR3 protein: CAITDRVNTEAFF. CDR3 nucleotides: TGTGCCATCACCGACAGGGTGAACACTGAAGCTTTCTTT.

The chain has TRBV6-5 and TRBJ1-2; 9 positions match TRBD1. Germline CDR1 is MNHEY and CDR2 is SVGAGI. The CDR3 is 14 amino acids. Trimming cost V 8 bases and J 7 bases; bases outside gene matches: 11. As DNA, the CDR3 is TGTGCCAGCTCCCCAGGGACAGGGTACCGTGGCTACACCTTC. Protein: CASSPGTGYRGYTF.

This chain joins TRBV19 and TRBJ1-2, with D unresolved. Trimming took 3 bases from V and 2 from J, leaving 13 bases between them. Germline loops: CDR1 LNHDA, CDR2 SQIVND (reference sequence). This CDR3 region has 15 residues. The CDR3 protein is CASSISGVENYGYTF. The CDR3 nucleotides read TGTGCCAGTAGTATCAGCGGGGTGGAAAACTATGGCTACACCTTC.

The chain is built from TRBV4-3 and TRBJ2-7, with a possible D match to TRBD1 (6 bases). This CDR3 spans 14 amino acids. Germline V gives CDR1 LGHNA, CDR2 YSLEER. Between the trimmed V and J ends, which lost 2 bases and 6 bases, there was a span of 14 bases. CDR3 protein: CASSQNVQGSEQYF. CDR3 coding DNA: TGCGCCAGCAGCCAAAACGTTCAGGGGAGCGAGCAGTACTTC.

This sequence joins TRBV28 and TRBJ1-2, with unresolved D. This CDR3 region has 13 residues. The germline gives CDR1 MDHEN, CDR2 SYDVKM. Trimming removed 6 bases at V and 8 bases at J, with 16 bases between. CDR3 residues: CASSPAAALGYTF. CDR3 coding DNA: TGTGCCAGCAGCCCTGCCGCGGCCCTCGGCTACACCTTC.

The chain employs TRBV7-9 and TRBJ1-2, with D perhaps TRBD1 (5 bases). CDR1 is SEHNR and CDR2 is FQNEAQ in the germline V gene (reference sequence). This CDR3 is 16 amino acids long. With 5 bases removed from V and 6 bases from J, the gap between germline ends came to 22 bases. The CDR3 coding sequence is TGTGCCAGCAGCCCCCCACCGACAGAGAAGAGAGATGGCTACACCTTC. It specifies CASSPPPTEKRDGYTF.

The rearrangement links TRBV5-1 to TRBJ1-6; TRBD1 might be the D (6 bases). CDR1 and CDR2 (germline): SGHRS, YFSETQ. V shed 0 bases and J shed 7 bases, with 8 bases lying between them. The CDR3 consists of 14 residues. The chain's CDR3 is CASSLGDTNSPLHF. The CDR3 DNA reads as TGCGCCAGCAGCTTGGGGGACACCAATTCACCCCTCCACTTT.

V gene TRBV23-1 combines with J gene TRBJ1-1; perhaps TRBD1 as D (6 bases). TRBV23-1 is recorded as an ORF, its role being uncertain. The CDR3 has 16 amino acids. Trimming shortened V by 4 bases and J by 0 bases, and 15 bases separated the two germline ends. The DNA of the CDR3 is TGCGCCAGCAGTCCCTCGGAGGACAGCTTGAACACTGAAGCTTTCTTT. This encodes CASSPSEDSLNTEAFF.

The V gene is TRBV2, the J gene TRBJ2-7; 8 nucleotides align to TRBD1. The CDR3 consists of 13 residues. Germline CDR1 SNHLY, CDR2 FYNNEI. J lost 3 bases, V lost 5 bases, and 3 bases had no gene match. This chain's CDR3 is CASSLDRGYEQYF. The DNA of the CDR3 is TGTGCCAGCAGTCTCGACAGGGGCTACGAGCAGTACTTC. Drawing the rest from reference TRBV2 and TRBJ2-7, the complete variable domain is EPEVTQTPSHQVTQMGQEVILRCVPISNHLYFYWYRQILGQKVEFLVSFYNNEISEKSEIFDDQFSVERPDGSNFTLKIRSTKLEDSAMYFCASSLDRGYEQYFGPGTRLTVT.

This sequence joins TRBV5-3 and TRBJ1-4; 8 positions agree with TRBD1. TRBV5-3 is noted as an ORF with a role that remains uncertain. This CDR3 region has 18 residues. Trimming took 4 bases from V and 7 from J; bases not matched to a gene: 18. Written as DNA, the CDR3 is TGTGCCAGAAGCCCCCTTAGGACAGGGAGAACGGGAGGTGAAAAACTGTTTTTT. It specifies CARSPLRTGRTGGEKLFF.

The CDR3 coding sequence is TGTGCCAGCTCACCACGGGCAGGGTCGGCTGAAGCTTTCTTT. Translated, it gives CASSPRAGSAEAFF. The chain joins TRBV18 to TRBJ1-1, with TRBD1 as a possible D gene (5 bases). The CDR3 has 14 amino acids. The V and J ends lost 1 base and 6 bases respectively, with 12 bases between them. Germline V gene lookup returns CDR1 KGHSH and CDR2 LQKENI.

The count of this clone is one. V and J are TRBV7-9 and TRBJ2-1, with TRBD1 matching 8 bases. V gave up 4 bases and J gave up 8 bases; unmatched junction bases: 1. The CDR3 totals 12 residues. Germline V gene sequence: CDR1 SEHNR, CDR2 FQNEAQ (reference sequence). CDR3 residues: CASSSTGDEQFF. The CDR3 nucleotides are TGTGCCAGCAGCTCGACAGGGGATGAGCAGTTCTTC.

Details on this clone: The identical CDR3 is also encoded by other nucleotide sequences in the sample. The rearrangement links TRBV9 to TRBJ2-7; 9 bases are a match to TRBD2. CDR3 size: 15 residues. Germline V gives CDR1 SGDLS, CDR2 YYNGEE. Germline trimming cut 0 bases from V and 2 bases from J; bases unmatched to any gene: 3. The CDR3 nucleotides are TGTGCCAGCAGCGTAGAAGCGGGGGGTCCCTACGAGCAGTACTTC. It is translated as CASSVEAGGPYEQYF.

V and J are TRBV5-6 and TRBJ1-1; 7 positions agree with TRBD1. Germline trimming cut 4 bases from V and 5 bases from J; bases unmatched to any gene: 8. Germline V CDR1 and CDR2: SGHDT, YYEEEE. This CDR3 has 14 amino acids. The CDR3 is CASSTRDSRTEAFF. CDR3 coding DNA: TGTGCCAGCAGCACTAGGGACAGTAGGACTGAAGCTTTCTTT.

The V gene is TRBV28, the J gene TRBJ1-2; TRBD1 matches at 7 bases. The CDR3 length is 13 residues. The V gene end was trimmed by 6 bases and the J gene end by 5 bases; junction bases not matched to a gene: 6. Germline values: CDR1 MDHEN, CDR2 SYDVKM. The CDR3 reads CASSLTGRYGYTF. CDR3 bases: TGTGCCAGCAGCTTGACAGGGAGGTATGGCTACACCTTC.